This record looks at one T cell receptor (beta chain) sequence and its context. Second-dose timings of about 4 or about 12 weeks were pooled. The data were obtained in a study of T cell responses to AZD1222 COVID-19 vaccine. Here immunoSEQ multiplex PCR was the method, and the copy in TCRdb shows in-frame clones only, minus some. This sample has around 150,000 clones, with less than 95% found just once. Source: peripheral blood, taken 28 days after the second AZD1222 dose. This receptor was taken from an adult who received the AZD1222 COVID-19 vaccine.

This CDR3 reads CASSKAGYQETQYF. In nucleotides, the CDR3 is TGTGCCAGCAGTAAGGCAGGGTACCAAGAGACCCAGTACTTC. The chain is built from TRBV25-1 and TRBJ2-5, with a tentative D call TRBD1 (5 bases). The ends were cut back, 5 bases at V and 0 bases at J, with 10 bases in the middle. Per the germline V gene, CDR1 is MGHDK and CDR2 is SYGVNS. The CDR3 has 14 amino acids.